The clone carrying this TCR beta chain was observed a few times. An expansion of CD8+CD57+ cells by flow cytometry had been shown in patients chosen for sequencing. This entry comes from a study of CD8+CD57+ T cells in acquired aplastic anemia. Genomic DNA, the template, was used for profiling of the TCR beta VDJ and CDR3. TCRdb redid the calling of the reads with MiXCR, one entry per CDR3 protein. Among hundreds of thousands of distinct CDR3 sequences listed, roughly 34% were seen once. The CDR3 covers 13 residues. Trimming took off 4 bases at V and 6 bases at J, with 12 bases between the two ends. Per germline, CDR1 SGHTA and CDR2 FQGTGA.

The sequenced sample was sorted CD4+, CD8+, or CD8+CD57+ T cells (not recorded which) from PBMCs. This chain links TRBV7-3 with TRBJ1-1; a weak D match, TRBD1 (6 bases). This TCR derives from a human donor with aplastic anemia. CDR3 sequence (DNA): TGTGCCAGCAGCTCCTACAGGGAGTCTGAAGCTTTCTTT. It encodes CASSSYRESEAFF.